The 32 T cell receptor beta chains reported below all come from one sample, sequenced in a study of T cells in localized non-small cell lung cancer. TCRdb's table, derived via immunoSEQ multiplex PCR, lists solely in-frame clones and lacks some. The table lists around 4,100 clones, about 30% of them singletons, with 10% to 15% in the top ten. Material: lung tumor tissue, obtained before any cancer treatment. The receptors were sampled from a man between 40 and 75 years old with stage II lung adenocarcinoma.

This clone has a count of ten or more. CDR3 in DNA: TGTGCCAGCAGCTTACTAGCGCCAGAGACCCAGTACTTC. Translating gives CASSLLAPETQYF. V usage is TRBV7-8 and J usage is TRBJ2-5; a possible D gene is TRBD2 (6 bases). Germline assignment: CDR1 SGHVS and CDR2 FQNEAQ. The V gene lost 2 bases and the J gene lost 4 bases, with 8 bases spanning the gap. There are 13 residues in the CDR3.

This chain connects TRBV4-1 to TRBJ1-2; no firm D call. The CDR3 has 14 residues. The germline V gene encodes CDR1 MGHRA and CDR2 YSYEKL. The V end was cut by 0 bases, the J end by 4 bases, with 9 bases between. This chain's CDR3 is CASSQEARFYGYTF. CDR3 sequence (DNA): TGCGCCAGCAGCCAAGAGGCCCGGTTCTATGGCTACACCTTC.

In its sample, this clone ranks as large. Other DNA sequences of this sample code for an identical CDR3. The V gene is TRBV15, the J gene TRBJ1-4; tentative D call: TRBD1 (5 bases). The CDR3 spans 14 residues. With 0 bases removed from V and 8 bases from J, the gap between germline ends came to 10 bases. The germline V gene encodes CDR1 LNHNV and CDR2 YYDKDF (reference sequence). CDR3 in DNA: TGTGCCACCAGCAGAGATAGCGGGGGAGAAAAACTGTTTTTT. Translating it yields CATSRDSGGEKLFF.

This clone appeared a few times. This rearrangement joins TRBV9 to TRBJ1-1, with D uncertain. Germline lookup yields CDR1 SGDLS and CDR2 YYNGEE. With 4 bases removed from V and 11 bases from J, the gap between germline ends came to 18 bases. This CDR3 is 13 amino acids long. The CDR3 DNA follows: TGTGCCAGCAGCAGAGACGGCAGGACGTCTGCTTTCTTT. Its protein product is CASSRDGRTSAFF.

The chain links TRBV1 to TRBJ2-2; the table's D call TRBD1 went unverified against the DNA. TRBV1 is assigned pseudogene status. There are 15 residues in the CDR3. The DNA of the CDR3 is TGCGCCAGCAGCCAAGATTCAGGGGTGGCCGGGGAGCTGTTTTTT. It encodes CASSQDSGVAGELFF.

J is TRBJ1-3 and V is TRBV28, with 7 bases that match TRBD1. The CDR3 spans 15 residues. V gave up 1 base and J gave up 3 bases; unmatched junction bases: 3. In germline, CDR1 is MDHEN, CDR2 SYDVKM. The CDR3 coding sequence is TGTGCCAGCAGTTTATCGGGACAGATTGGAAACACCATATATTTT. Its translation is CASSLSGQIGNTIYF. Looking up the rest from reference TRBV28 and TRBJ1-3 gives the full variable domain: DVKVTQSSRYLVKRTGEKVFLECVQDMDHENMFWYRQDPGLGLRLIYFSYDVKMKEKGDIPEGYSVSREKKERFSLILESASTNQTSMYLCASSLSGQIGNTIYFGEGSWLTVV.

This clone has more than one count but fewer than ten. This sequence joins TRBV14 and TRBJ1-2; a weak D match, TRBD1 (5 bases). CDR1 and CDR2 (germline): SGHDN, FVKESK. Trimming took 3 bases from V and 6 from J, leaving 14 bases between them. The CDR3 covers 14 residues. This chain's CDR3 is CASSHARVDDGYTF. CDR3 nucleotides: TGTGCCAGCAGCCATGCCAGGGTAGACGATGGCTACACCTTC. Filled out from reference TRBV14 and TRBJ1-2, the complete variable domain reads EAGVTQFPSHSVIEKGQTVTLRCDPISGHDNLYWYRRVMGKEIKFLLHFVKESKQDESGMPNNRFLAERTGGTYSTLKVQPAELEDSGVYFCASSHARVDDGYTFGSGTRLTVV.

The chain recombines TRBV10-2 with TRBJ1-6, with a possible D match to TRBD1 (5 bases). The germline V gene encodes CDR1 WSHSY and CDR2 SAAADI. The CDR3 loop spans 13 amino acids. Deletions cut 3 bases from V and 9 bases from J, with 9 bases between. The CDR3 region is CASSERGSSPLHF. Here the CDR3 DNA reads TGCGCCAGCAGTGAACGGGGGTCTTCACCCCTCCACTTT.

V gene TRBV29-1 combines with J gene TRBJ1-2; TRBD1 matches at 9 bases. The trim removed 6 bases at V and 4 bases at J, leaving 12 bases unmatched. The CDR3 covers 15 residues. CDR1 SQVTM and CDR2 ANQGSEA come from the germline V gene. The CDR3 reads CSVPGQGYPAYGYTF. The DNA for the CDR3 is TGCAGCGTGCCGGGACAGGGATACCCTGCCTATGGCTACACCTTC.

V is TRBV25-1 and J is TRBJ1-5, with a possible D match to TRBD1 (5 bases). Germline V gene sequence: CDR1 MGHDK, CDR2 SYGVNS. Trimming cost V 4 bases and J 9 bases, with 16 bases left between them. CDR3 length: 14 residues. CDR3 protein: CASSASGDARPQHF. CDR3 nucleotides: TGTGCCAGCAGTGCTTCCGGGGACGCTAGGCCCCAGCATTTT.

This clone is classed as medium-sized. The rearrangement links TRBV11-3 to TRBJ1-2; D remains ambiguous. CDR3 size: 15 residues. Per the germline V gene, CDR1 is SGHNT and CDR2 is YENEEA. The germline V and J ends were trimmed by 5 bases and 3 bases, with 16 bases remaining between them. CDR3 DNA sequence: TGTGCCAGCAGCGCCGGACCACAGCTTTACTATGGCTACACCTTC. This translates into CASSAGPQLYYGYTF.

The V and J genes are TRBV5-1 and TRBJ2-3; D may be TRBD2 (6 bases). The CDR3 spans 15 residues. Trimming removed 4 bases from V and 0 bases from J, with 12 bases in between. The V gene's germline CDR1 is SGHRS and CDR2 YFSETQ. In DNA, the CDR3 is TGCGCCAGCAGCCCGGGAGACCCTAGCACAGATACGCAGTATTTT. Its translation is CASSPGDPSTDTQYF. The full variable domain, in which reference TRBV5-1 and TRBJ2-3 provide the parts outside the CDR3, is KAGVTQTPRYLIKTRGQQVTLSCSPISGHRSVSWYQQTPGQGLQFLFEYFSETQRNKGNFPGRFSGRQFSNSRSEMNVSTLELGDSALYLCASSPGDPSTDTQYFGPGTRLTVL.

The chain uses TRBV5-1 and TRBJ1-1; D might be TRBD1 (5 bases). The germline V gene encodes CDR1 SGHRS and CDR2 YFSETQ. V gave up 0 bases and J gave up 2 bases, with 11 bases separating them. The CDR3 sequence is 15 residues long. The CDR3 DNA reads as TGCGCCAGCAGCTTGGGGGCAGGGACTAACACTGAAGCTTTCTTT. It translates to CASSLGAGTNTEAFF.

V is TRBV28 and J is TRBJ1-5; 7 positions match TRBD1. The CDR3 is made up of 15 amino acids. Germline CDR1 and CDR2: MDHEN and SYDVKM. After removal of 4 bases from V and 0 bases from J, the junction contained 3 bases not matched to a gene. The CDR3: CASSSQGYSNQPQHF. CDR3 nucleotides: TGTGCCAGCAGTTCACAGGGGTATAGCAATCAGCCCCAGCATTTT.

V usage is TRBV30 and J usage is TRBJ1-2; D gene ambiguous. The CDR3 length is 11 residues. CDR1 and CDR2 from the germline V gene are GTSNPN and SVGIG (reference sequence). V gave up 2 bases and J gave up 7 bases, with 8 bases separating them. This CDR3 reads CAWSSGVGYTF. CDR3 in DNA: TGTGCCTGGAGTTCCGGGGTTGGCTACACCTTC.

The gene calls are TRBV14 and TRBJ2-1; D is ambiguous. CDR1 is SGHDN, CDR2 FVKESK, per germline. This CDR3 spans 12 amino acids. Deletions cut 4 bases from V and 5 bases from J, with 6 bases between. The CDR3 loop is CASSPTHNEQFF. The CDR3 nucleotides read TGTGCCAGCAGCCCGACACACAATGAGCAGTTCTTC.

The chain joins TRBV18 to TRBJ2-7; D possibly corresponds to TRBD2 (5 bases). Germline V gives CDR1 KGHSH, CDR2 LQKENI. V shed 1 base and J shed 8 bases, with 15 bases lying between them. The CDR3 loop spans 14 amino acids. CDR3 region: CASSPRAAREKQYF. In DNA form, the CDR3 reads TGTGCCAGCTCACCACGAGCGGCACGGGAAAAGCAGTACTTC.

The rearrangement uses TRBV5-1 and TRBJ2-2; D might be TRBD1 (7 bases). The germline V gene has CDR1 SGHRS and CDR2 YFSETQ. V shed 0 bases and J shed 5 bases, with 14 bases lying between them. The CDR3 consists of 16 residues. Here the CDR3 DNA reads TGCGCCAGCAGCTTGGGTGGAGGGGGCCGAACCGGGGAGCTGTTTTTT. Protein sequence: CASSLGGGGRTGELFF.

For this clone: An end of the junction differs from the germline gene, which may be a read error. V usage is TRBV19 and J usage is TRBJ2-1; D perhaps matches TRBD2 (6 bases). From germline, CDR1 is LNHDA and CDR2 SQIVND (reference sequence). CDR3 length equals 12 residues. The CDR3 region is CASSIGLGTPIF. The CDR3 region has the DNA TGTGCCAGTAGTATCGGGCTTGGGACTCCGATCTTC. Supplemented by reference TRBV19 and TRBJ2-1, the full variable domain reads DGGITQSPKYLFRKEGQNVTLSCEQNLNHDAMYWYRQDPGQGLRLIYYSQIVNDFQKGDIAEGYSVSREKKESFPLTVTSAQKNPTAFYLCASSIGLGTPIFGPGTRLTVL.

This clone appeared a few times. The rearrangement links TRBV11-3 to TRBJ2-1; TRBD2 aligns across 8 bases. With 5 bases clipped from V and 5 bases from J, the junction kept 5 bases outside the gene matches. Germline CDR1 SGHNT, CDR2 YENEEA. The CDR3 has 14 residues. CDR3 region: CASSPGGADNEQFF. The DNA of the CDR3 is TGTGCCAGCAGCCCCGGGGGGGCCGACAATGAGCAGTTCTTC.

CDR3 loop: CASSVVTSGGNTGELFF. The CDR3 nucleotides read TGTGCCAGCAGCGTAGTGACTAGCGGGGGGAACACCGGGGAGCTGTTTTTT. This rearrangement joins TRBV9 to TRBJ2-2; the match to TRBD2 covers 12 bases. V lost 0 bases to trimming and J lost 1 base; unmatched junction nucleotides: 1. Germline V gives CDR1 SGDLS, CDR2 YYNGEE. This CDR3 has 17 amino acids. Based on the CDR3 plus reference TRBV9 and TRBJ2-2, the full variable domain is DSGVTQTPKHLITATGQRVTLRCSPRSGDLSVYWYQQSLDQGLQFLIQYYNGEERAKGNILERFSAQQFPDLHSELNLSSLELGDSALYFCASSVVTSGGNTGELFFGEGSRLTVL.

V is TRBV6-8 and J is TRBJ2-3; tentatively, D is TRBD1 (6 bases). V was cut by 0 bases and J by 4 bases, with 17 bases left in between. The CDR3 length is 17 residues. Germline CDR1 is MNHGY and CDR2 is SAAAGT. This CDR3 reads CASSYSRPAWGPDTQYF. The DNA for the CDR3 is TGTGCCAGCAGTTACTCGAGGCCCGCCTGGGGGCCAGATACGCAGTATTTT.

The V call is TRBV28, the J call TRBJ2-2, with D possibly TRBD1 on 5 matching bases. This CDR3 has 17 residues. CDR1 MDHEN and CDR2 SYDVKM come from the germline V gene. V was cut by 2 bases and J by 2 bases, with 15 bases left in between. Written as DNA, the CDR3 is TGTGCCAGCAGTTTAAGGTCTGTAACAGGCAACACCGGGGAGCTGTTTTTT. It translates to CASSLRSVTGNTGELFF.

Here the CDR3 DNA reads TGCGCCAGCAGCTTGGATCTTAACTATGGCTACACCTTC. It yields the protein CASSLDLNYGYTF. The V and J genes are TRBV23-1 and TRBJ1-2; no firm D call. TRBV23-1 is given ORF status, its function remaining uncertain. The CDR3 contains 13 residues. Trimming took off 6 bases at V and 1 base at J, with 9 bases between the two ends.

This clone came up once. The CDR3 DNA sequence: TGTGCCAGCAGTTTATCGTCACAGGGGCTTACTGAAGCTTTCTTT. Its translation: CASSLSSQGLTEAFF. The chain recombines TRBV28 with TRBJ1-1, with 7 bases identical to TRBD1. Germline V gene data show CDR1 as MDHEN and CDR2 as SYDVKM. J gave up 5 bases and V 1 base, and 7 bases lay outside the gene matches. The CDR3 spans 15 residues. Looking up the rest from reference TRBV28 and TRBJ1-1 gives the full variable domain: DVKVTQSSRYLVKRTGEKVFLECVQDMDHENMFWYRQDPGLGLRLIYFSYDVKMKEKGDIPEGYSVSREKKERFSLILESASTNQTSMYLCASSLSSQGLTEAFFGQGTRLTVV.

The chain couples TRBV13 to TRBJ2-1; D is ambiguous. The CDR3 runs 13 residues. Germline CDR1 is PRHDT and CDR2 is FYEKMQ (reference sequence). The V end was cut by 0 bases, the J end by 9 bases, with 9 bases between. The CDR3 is CASSLGEYGEQFF. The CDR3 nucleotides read TGTGCCAGCAGCTTAGGGGAGTACGGTGAGCAGTTCTTC.

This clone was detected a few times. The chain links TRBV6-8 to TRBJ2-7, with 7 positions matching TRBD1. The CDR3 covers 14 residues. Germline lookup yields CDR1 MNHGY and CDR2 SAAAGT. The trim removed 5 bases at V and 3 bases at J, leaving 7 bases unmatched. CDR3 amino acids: CASSKGTEIYEQYV. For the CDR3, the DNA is TGTGCCAGCAGTAAAGGGACAGAGATCTACGAGCAGTACGTC.

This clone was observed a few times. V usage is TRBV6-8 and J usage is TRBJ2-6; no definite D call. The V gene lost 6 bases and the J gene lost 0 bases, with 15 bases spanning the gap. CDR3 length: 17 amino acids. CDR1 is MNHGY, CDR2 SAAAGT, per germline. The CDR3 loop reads CASSRAYDISGANVLTF. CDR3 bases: TGTGCCAGCAGCCGCGCCTACGACATCTCTGGGGCCAACGTCCTGACTTTC.

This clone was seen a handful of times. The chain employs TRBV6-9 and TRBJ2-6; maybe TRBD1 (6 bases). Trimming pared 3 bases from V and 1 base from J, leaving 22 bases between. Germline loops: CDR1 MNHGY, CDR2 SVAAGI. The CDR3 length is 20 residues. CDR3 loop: CASSYFNPAGVFSGANVLTF. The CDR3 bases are TGTGCCAGCAGTTACTTTAACCCGGCAGGGGTGTTTTCTGGGGCCAACGTCCTGACTTTC.

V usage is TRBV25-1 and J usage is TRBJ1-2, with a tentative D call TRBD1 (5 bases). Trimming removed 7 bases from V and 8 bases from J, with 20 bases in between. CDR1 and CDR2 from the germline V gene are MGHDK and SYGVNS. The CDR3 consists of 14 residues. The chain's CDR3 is CASNGGGGLGGYTF. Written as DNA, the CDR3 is TGTGCCAGCAATGGCGGGGGAGGGTTAGGAGGCTACACCTTC.

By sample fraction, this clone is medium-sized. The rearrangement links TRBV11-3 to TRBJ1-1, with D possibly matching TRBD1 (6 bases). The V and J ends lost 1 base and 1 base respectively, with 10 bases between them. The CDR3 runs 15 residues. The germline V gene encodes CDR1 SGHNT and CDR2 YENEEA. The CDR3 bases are TGTGCCAGCAGCTTAGGTTTGGACAGGAACACTGAAGCTTTCTTT. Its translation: CASSLGLDRNTEAFF. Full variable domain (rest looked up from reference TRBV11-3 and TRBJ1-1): EAGVVQSPRYKIIEKKQPVAFWCNPISGHNTLYWYLQNLGQGPELLIRYENEEAVDDSQLPKDRFSAERLKGVDSTLKIQPAELGDSAVYLCASSLGLDRNTEAFFGQGTRLTVV.

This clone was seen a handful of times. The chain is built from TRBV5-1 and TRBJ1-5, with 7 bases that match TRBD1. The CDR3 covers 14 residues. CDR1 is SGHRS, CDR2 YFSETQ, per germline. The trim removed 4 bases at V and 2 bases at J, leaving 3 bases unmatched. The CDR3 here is CASSPGTGNQPQHF. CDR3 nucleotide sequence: TGCGCCAGCAGCCCCGGGACAGGCAATCAGCCCCAGCATTTT.